This T cell receptor beta chain was captured by sequencing in a study of radiation and T cells in renal cell carcinoma. The study, taken as a whole, reports: In blood, top tumor clones expanded by 2 weeks, shrinking by 4. Pretreatment tumor biopsies were lacking, so baseline clonotypes are unknown.

The V and J ends lost 7 bases and 2 bases respectively, with 6 bases between them. This CDR3 comprises 11 residues. Of note for this clone: Its specificity is not known.

The data were produced by immunoSEQ multiplex PCR, yet TCRdb's version contains in-frame clones alone and is incomplete. The sample consists of 130,000 or so clones, over 65% of them appearing once. Time point: baseline pretreatment blood. Indicated treatment: 15 Gy SBRT to primary tumor, nephrectomy 4 weeks later. After SBRT, blood was collected at 2 and 4 weeks, plus baseline. The chain joins TRBV23-1 to TRBJ2-7; the D is unclear. TRBV23-1 carries the ORF label, with uncertain function. Sequenced here: blood, sampled from a patient whose treatment included radiotherapy and nephrectomy. This TCR was sampled from a woman aged 50 to 60 with renal cell carcinoma. CDR3 nucleotides: TGCGCCAGCACTCCGCCCTACGAGCAGTACTTC. This codes for CASTPPYEQYF.